The next 17 T cell receptor beta chains were all read from a single sample in a study of radiotherapy plus CTLA-4 blockade in lung cancer. Produced via immunoSEQ multiplex PCR; TCRdb's table is partial and in-frame only. The table has 55,000 to 65,000 clones, approximately 76% seen once. The material was peripheral blood, obtained from a patient treated with radiotherapy plus ipilimumab. All receptors come from a human donor with non-small cell lung cancer who had a complete response to radiotherapy plus ipilimumab.

This chain uses TRBV10-2 with TRBJ1-5, with 8 positions matching TRBD1. After removal of 3 bases from V and 1 base from J, the junction contained 2 bases not matched to a gene. CDR1 WSHSY and CDR2 SAAADI come from the germline V gene. The CDR3 loop spans 15 amino acids. The CDR3 DNA is TGCGCCAGCAGTGATCAGGGGGCGAGCAATCAGCCCCAGCATTTT. It codes for CASSDQGASNQPQHF.

In its sample, this clone was seen a few times. The genes are TRBV19 and TRBJ1-2; no firm D call. V was trimmed by 7 bases and J by 7 bases, leaving 16 bases between them. The V gene's germline CDR1 is LNHDA and CDR2 SQIVND (reference sequence). The CDR3 runs 13 residues. In DNA, the CDR3 is TGTGCCAGTACCCCAACGGGTTATGGTGGCTACACCTTC. It codes for CASTPTGYGGYTF.

The chain joins TRBV30 to TRBJ1-2, with 11 bases aligning to TRBD1. There are 14 residues in the CDR3. Per germline, CDR1 GTSNPN and CDR2 SVGIG (reference sequence). V was clipped by 4 bases and J by 7 bases; unmatched bases: 8. The CDR3 region is CAWKNPGTGGGYTF. CDR3 DNA sequence: TGTGCCTGGAAGAACCCTGGGACAGGGGGTGGCTACACCTTC.

This rearrangement joins TRBV11-2 to TRBJ2-2; 10 bases line up with TRBD2. CDR3 length: 15 amino acids. The J segment lost 5 bases and the V segment lost 5 bases, leaving 5 bases of the junction unmatched. The germline gives CDR1 SGHAT, CDR2 FQNNGV. CDR3 sequence (DNA): TGTGCCAGCAGCCCGGGACTAGCGAGGACCGGGGAGCTGTTTTTT. This encodes CASSPGLARTGELFF.

This chain links TRBV4-3 with TRBJ2-5, with TRBD2 matching over 12 bases. Matching the DNA end better, TRBJ2-7 makes the J call doubtful. The CDR3 has 15 residues. Germline values: CDR1 LGHNA, CDR2 YSLEER. CDR3 nucleotide sequence: TGCGCCAGCAGCCAGCTAGCGGGGGGGTCCTACGAGCAGTACTTC. It is translated as CASSQLAGGSYEQYF.

The V gene is TRBV29-1, the J gene TRBJ1-2; D ambiguous. V dropped 4 bases and J dropped 3 bases, with 18 bases sitting between them. Per germline, CDR1 SQVTM and CDR2 ANQGSEA. The CDR3 runs 15 residues. The CDR3 bases are TGCAGCGTTGCATTCCGGAACAGAGTCGACTATGGCTACACCTTC. Translated: CSVAFRNRVDYGYTF.

This chain links TRBV6-5 with TRBJ1-5; 7 bases align to TRBD1. Germline values: CDR1 MNHEY, CDR2 SVGAGI. This CDR3 region has 13 residues. J was trimmed by 5 bases and V by 6 bases; bases with no gene match: 4. This CDR3 reads CASSPGGYQPQHF. The CDR3, as DNA: TGTGCCAGCAGCCCAGGGGGTTATCAGCCCCAGCATTTT.

The V gene is TRBV2, the J gene TRBJ1-5; 8 nucleotides agree with TRBD1. This CDR3 has 13 residues. Germline-derived CDR1 and CDR2 are SNHLY and FYNNEI. V shed 6 bases and J 5 bases; nucleotides not matched to a gene: 3. CDR3 DNA sequence: TGTGCCAGCAGGGACAGGGATTATCAGCCCCAGCATTTT. Translating it yields CASRDRDYQPQHF. The variable domain in full, completed from reference TRBV2 and TRBJ1-5, reads EPEVTQTPSHQVTQMGQEVILRCVPISNHLYFYWYRQILGQKVEFLVSFYNNEISEKSEIFDDQFSVERPDGSNFTLKIRSTKLEDSAMYFCASRDRDYQPQHFGDGTRLSIL.

The genes are TRBV7-9 and TRBJ1-2; no reliable D call. Per the germline V gene, CDR1 is SEHNR and CDR2 is FQNEAQ (reference sequence). CDR3 length: 12 amino acids. Trimming removed 1 base from V and 8 bases from J, with 8 bases in between. The CDR3 sequence is CASSLGGEGYTF. The CDR3 region has the DNA TGTGCCAGCAGCTTAGGAGGAGAAGGCTACACCTTC.

The chain combines TRBV6-1 with TRBJ2-7; TRBD2 agrees at 7 bases. V lost 1 base and J lost 0; bases outside the gene matches: 3. The CDR3 has 15 residues. Germline V gene data show CDR1 as MNHNS and CDR2 as SASEGT. CDR3 DNA: TGTGCCAGCAGTGAAGGAGGGACTACCTCCTACGAGCAGTACTTC. Translated, it gives CASSEGGTTSYEQYF.

The gene calls are TRBV30 and TRBJ1-2; TRBD1 aligns across 7 bases. Germline values: CDR1 GTSNPN, CDR2 SVGIG (reference sequence). This CDR3 is 13 amino acids long. V dropped 2 bases and J dropped 4; count of bases not matched to a gene: 4. CDR3: CAWSMGQSYGYTF. CDR3 nucleotide sequence: TGTGCCTGGAGTATGGGACAGAGCTATGGCTACACCTTC.

This CDR3 is CASSAPQGFYGYTF. In DNA, the CDR3 is TGTGCCAGCAGCGCCCCACAGGGGTTCTATGGCTACACCTTC. The V call is TRBV9, the J call TRBJ1-2; 7 bases agree with TRBD1. Germline-derived CDR1 and CDR2 are SGDLS and YYNGEE. The CDR3 has 14 residues. With 3 bases clipped from V and 4 bases from J, the junction kept 6 bases outside the gene matches.

The chain employs TRBV9 and TRBJ2-5, with D perhaps matching TRBD2 (6 bases). This CDR3 is built from 13 residues. Deletions cut 2 bases from V and 11 bases from J, with 16 bases between. CDR1 and CDR2 (germline): SGDLS, YYNGEE. The CDR3 DNA is TGTGCCAGCAGCGTCCAGGTGGGCGGGGAGCAGTACTTC. Its translation is CASSVQVGGEQYF.

This chain connects TRBV19 to TRBJ1-5, with TRBD1 matching 7 bases. CDR1 LNHDA and CDR2 SQIVND come from the germline V gene (reference sequence). The CDR3 is 13 amino acids. Germline trimming cut 7 bases from V and 7 bases from J; bases unmatched to any gene: 7. The CDR3 nucleotides are TGTGCCAGTATAGACAGGGTTGGGCAGCCCCAGCATTTT. Its protein product is CASIDRVGQPQHF. Variable domain in full (rest from reference TRBV19 and TRBJ1-5): DGGITQSPKYLFRKEGQNVTLSCEQNLNHDAMYWYRQDPGQGLRLIYYSQIVNDFQKGDIAEGYSVSREKKESFPLTVTSAQKNPTAFYLCASIDRVGQPQHFGDGTRLSIL.

V gene TRBV30 combines with J gene TRBJ1-2, with TRBD1 identical over 10 bases. Germline CDR1 and CDR2: GTSNPN and SVGIG (reference sequence). Germline trimming cut 2 bases from V and 7 bases from J; bases unmatched to any gene: 7. This CDR3 contains 14 residues. Written as DNA, the CDR3 is TGTGCCTGGAGTCAGTGGGGACAGGGGCTTGGCTACACCTTC. Amino acid sequence: CAWSQWGQGLGYTF.

The V and J genes are TRBV19 and TRBJ2-7; perhaps TRBD1 as D (6 bases). Trimming pared 4 bases from V and 7 bases from J, leaving 14 bases between. From germline, CDR1 is LNHDA and CDR2 SQIVND (reference sequence). The CDR3 loop spans 13 amino acids. CDR3 residues: CASSTLQGMEQYF. CDR3 coding DNA: TGTGCCAGTAGTACATTACAGGGAATGGAGCAGTACTTC.

The CDR3 is CASSLMAGRTGQYF. Here the CDR3 DNA reads TGTGCCAGCAGTTTGATGGCCGGGAGAACCGGGCAGTACTTC. The V call is TRBV28, the J call TRBJ2-7; TRBD2 is a possible D gene (6 bases). The V end lost 3 bases, the J end lost 9 bases, and 18 bases lay between the germline ends. Looked up from germline, CDR1 is MDHEN and CDR2 is SYDVKM. The CDR3 totals 14 residues.